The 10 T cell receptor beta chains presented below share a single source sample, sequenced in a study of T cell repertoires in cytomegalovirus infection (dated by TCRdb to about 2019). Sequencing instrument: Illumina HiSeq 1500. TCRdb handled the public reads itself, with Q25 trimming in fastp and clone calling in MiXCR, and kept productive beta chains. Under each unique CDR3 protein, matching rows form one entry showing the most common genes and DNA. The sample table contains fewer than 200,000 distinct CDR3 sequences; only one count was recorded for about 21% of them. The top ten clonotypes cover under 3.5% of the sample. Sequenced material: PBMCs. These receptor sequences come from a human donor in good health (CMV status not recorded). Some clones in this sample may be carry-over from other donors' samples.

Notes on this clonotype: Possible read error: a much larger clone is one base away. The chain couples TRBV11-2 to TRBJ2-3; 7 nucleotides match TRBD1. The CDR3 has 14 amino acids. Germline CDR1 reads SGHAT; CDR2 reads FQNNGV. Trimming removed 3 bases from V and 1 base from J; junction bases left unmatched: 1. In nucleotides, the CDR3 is TGTGCCAGCAGCTTCGGGACAGGCACAGATACGCAGTATTTT. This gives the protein CASSFGTGTDTQYF.

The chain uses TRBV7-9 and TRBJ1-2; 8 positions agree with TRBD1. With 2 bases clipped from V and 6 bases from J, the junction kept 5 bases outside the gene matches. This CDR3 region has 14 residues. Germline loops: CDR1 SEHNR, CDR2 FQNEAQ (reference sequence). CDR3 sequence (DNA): TGTGCCAGCAGCTTAAGCCAGGGGGCGAATGGCTACACCTTC. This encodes CASSLSQGANGYTF.

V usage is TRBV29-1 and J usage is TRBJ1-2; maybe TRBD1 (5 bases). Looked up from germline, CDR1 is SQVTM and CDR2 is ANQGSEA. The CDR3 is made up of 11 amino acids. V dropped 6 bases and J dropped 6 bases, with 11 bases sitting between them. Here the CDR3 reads CSVSRDNGYTF. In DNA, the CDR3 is TGCAGCGTCTCCAGGGATAATGGCTACACCTTC.

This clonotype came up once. CDR3 bases: TGTGCCTCCCGAGGGCGGGGTACTGAAGCTTTCTTT. Translated, it gives CASRGRGTEAFF. J is TRBJ1-1 and V is TRBV6-2 or TRBV6-3; the D is unclear. Trimming cost V 11 bases and J 5 bases, with 15 bases left between them. CDR3 length equals 12 residues. In germline, CDR1 is MNHEY, CDR2 SVGEGT.

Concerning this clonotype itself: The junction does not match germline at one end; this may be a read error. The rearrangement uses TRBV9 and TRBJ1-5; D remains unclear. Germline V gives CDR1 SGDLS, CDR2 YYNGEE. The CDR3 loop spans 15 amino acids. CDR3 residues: CSSSVDPLSNQPQHF. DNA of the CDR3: TGTTCCAGCAGCGTAGATCCGCTTAGCAATCAGCCCCAGCATTTT.

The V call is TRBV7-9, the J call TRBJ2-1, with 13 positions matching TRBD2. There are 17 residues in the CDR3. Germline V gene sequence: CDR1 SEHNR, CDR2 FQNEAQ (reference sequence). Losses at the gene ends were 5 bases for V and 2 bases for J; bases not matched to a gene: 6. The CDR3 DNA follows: TGTGCCAGCAGCATAGGGGGACTAGCGGGAACCTACAATGAGCAGTTCTTC. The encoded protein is CASSIGGLAGTYNEQFF. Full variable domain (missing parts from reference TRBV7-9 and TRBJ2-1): DTGVSQNPRHKITKRGQNVTFRCDPISEHNRLYWYRQTLGQGPEFLTYFQNEAQLEKSRLLSDRFSAERPKGSFSTLEIQRTEQGDSAMYLCASSIGGLAGTYNEQFFGPGTRLTVL.

As DNA, the CDR3 is TGCGCCAGCAGCTTCACGACTAGCGGGGGAGGAAACGAGCAGTACTTC. Its translation is CASSFTTSGGGNEQYF. The chain couples TRBV5-1 to TRBJ2-7; the match to TRBD2 covers 12 bases. Germline V gene lookup returns CDR1 SGHRS and CDR2 YFSETQ. The V and J ends lost 2 bases and 5 bases, in that order; junction bases with no gene match: 8. The CDR3 has 16 amino acids.

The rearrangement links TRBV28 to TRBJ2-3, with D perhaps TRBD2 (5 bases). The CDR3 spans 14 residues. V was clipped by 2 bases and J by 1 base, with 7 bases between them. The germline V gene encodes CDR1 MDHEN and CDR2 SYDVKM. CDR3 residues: CASSLGLGTDTQYF. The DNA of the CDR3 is TGTGCCAGCAGTTTAGGACTCGGCACAGATACGCAGTATTTT.

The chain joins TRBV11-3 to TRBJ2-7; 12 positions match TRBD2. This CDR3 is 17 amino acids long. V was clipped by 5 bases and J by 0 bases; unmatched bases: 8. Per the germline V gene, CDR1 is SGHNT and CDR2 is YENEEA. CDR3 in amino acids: CASSPRGLAGPSYEQYF. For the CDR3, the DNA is TGTGCCAGCAGCCCCAGAGGACTAGCGGGACCCTCCTACGAGCAGTACTTC.

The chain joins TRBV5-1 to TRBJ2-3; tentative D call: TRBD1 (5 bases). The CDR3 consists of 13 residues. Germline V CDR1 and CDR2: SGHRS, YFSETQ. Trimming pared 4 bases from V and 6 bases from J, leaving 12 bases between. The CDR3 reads CASSLRQGDTQYF. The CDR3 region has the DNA TGCGCCAGCAGCCTCCGCCAGGGTGATACGCAGTATTTT.